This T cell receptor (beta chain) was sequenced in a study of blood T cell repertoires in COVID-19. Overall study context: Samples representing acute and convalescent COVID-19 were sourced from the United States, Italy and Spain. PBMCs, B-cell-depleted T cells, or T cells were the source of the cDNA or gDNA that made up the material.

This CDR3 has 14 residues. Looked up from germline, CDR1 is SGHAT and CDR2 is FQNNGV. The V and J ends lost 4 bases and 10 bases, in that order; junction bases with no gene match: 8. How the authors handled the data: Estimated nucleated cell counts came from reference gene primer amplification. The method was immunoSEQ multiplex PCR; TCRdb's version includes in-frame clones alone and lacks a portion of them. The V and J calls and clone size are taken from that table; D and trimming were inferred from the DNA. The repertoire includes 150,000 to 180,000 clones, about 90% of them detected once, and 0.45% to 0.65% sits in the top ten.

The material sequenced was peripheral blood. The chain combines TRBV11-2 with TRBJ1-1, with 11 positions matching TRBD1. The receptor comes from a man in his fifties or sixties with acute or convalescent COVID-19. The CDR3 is CASSSPGTGGVAFF. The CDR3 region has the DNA TGTGCCAGCAGCTCTCCGGGGACAGGGGGTGTAGCTTTCTTT.